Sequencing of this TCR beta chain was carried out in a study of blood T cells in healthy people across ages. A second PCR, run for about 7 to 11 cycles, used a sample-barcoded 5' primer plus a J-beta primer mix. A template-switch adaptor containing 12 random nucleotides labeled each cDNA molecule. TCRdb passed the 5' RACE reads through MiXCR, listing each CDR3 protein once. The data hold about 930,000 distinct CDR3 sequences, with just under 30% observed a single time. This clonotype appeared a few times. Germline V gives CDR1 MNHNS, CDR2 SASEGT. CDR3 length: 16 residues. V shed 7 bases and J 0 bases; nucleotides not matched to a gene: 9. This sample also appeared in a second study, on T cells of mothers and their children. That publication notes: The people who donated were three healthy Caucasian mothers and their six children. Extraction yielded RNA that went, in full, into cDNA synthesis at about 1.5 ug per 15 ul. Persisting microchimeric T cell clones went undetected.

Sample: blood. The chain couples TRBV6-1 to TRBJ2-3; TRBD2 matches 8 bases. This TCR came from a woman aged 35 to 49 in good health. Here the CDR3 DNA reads TGTGCCAGCATCACAAGACTAGCGACTAGCACAGATACGCAGTATTTT. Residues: CASITRLATSTDTQYF.